These 29 T cell receptor beta chains share one sample of origin, sequenced in a study of blood T cell repertoires in COVID-19. TCRdb keeps only in-frame clones here, not all; method: immunoSEQ multiplex PCR. The sample has about 300,000 clones, about 85% seen once. The sequenced material came from PBMCs or T cells enriched from blood (not recorded which). The receptors stem from a woman aged 25 to 39 who had recovered from COVID-19.

The genes are TRBV6-5 and TRBJ1-1; D might be TRBD1 (6 bases). V was trimmed by 7 bases and J by 8 bases, leaving 17 bases between them. CDR3 size: 13 residues. CDR1 and CDR2 (germline): MNHEY, SVGAGI. The CDR3 reads CASTPGGGQEAFF. The CDR3 DNA follows: TGTGCCAGCACCCCCGGGGGGGGGCAGGAAGCTTTCTTT.

This rearrangement joins TRBV27 to TRBJ2-7; 8 bases are shared with TRBD2. The CDR3 consists of 13 residues. Germline V gene sequence: CDR1 MNHEY, CDR2 SMNVEV (reference sequence). Trimming removed 6 bases from V and 3 bases from J; junction bases left unmatched: 4. CDR3 residues: CASRASGLYEQYF. The CDR3 DNA sequence: TGTGCCAGCAGGGCTAGCGGGCTCTACGAGCAGTACTTC.

V is TRBV6-2 or TRBV6-3 and J is TRBJ1-2; 9 nucleotides align to TRBD1. The CDR3 loop spans 13 amino acids. The germline V gene encodes CDR1 MNHEY and CDR2 SVGEGT. V trimming: 6 bases; J trimming: 8 bases; junction bases outside the gene matches: 7. The CDR3 is CASSPPGTGGYTF. CDR3 coding DNA: TGTGCCAGCAGCCCACCCGGGACAGGGGGCTACACCTTC.

The chain links TRBV12-3 or TRBV12-4 to TRBJ1-2; D gene uncertain. Trimming took 1 base from V and 3 from J, leaving 6 bases between them. The CDR3 is 13 amino acids. CDR3 sequence (DNA): TGTGCCAGCAGTTTAGGGGAGGACTATGGCTACACCTTC. Encoded protein: CASSLGEDYGYTF.

This rearrangement joins TRBV18 to TRBJ1-2, with TRBD1 as a possible D gene (6 bases). V lost 4 bases and J 8 bases, leaving 26 bases between the germline ends. CDR3 length: 17 residues. Germline V gives CDR1 KGHSH, CDR2 LQKENI. CDR3 region: CASSHLTGQGTTGGYTF. The CDR3 bases are TGTGCCAGCTCACACCTGACGGGCCAGGGGACAACGGGGGGCTACACCTTC.

This clone was recorded a few times. The chain couples TRBV7-9 to TRBJ1-1; perhaps TRBD1 as D (5 bases). CDR3 length: 12 amino acids. Trimming removed 5 bases from V and 3 bases from J, with 7 bases in between. From germline, CDR1 is SEHNR and CDR2 FQNEAQ (reference sequence). Here the CDR3 reads CASSRQHTEAFF. The CDR3 nucleotides read TGTGCCAGCAGCCGACAGCACACTGAAGCTTTCTTT.

The V and J genes are TRBV30 and TRBJ1-4; 8 positions match TRBD1. This CDR3 contains 12 residues. Germline V gene sequence: CDR1 GTSNPN, CDR2 SVGIG (reference sequence). CDR3: CAGGTGGEKLFF. For the CDR3, the DNA is TGTGCTGGAGGGACAGGAGGTGAAAAACTGTTTTTT.

The CDR3 here is CAWTAQGVPSGYTF. The DNA of the CDR3 is TGTGCCTGGACCGCCCAGGGGGTTCCGAGTGGCTACACCTTC. The chain recombines TRBV30 with TRBJ1-2, with TRBD1 identical over 7 bases. V trimming: 4 bases; J trimming: 7 bases; junction bases outside the gene matches: 12. CDR3 length equals 14 residues. The germline gives CDR1 GTSNPN, CDR2 SVGIG (reference sequence).

The chain employs TRBV6-5 and TRBJ2-4, with D perhaps matching TRBD1 (6 bases). V lost 7 bases and J lost 4, with 14 bases in between. Germline CDR1 reads MNHEY; CDR2 reads SVGAGI. There are 14 residues in the CDR3. The CDR3 protein is CASTKQGEKNIQYF. The CDR3 DNA reads as TGTGCCAGCACCAAACAGGGTGAGAAAAACATTCAGTACTTC.

The chain recombines TRBV2 with TRBJ1-2, with D possibly TRBD1 on 6 matching bases. The length of the CDR3 is 14 residues. Germline lookup yields CDR1 SNHLY and CDR2 FYNNEI. The V end was cut by 6 bases, the J end by 0 bases, with 11 bases between. The CDR3 here is CASRWTAANYGYTF. CDR3 DNA sequence: TGTGCCAGCAGGTGGACAGCAGCTAACTATGGCTACACCTTC.

In this sample, this clone turned up once. The rearrangement links TRBV15 to TRBJ1-2; no definite D call. The ends were cut back, 1 base at V and 0 bases at J, with 6 bases in the middle. Germline V CDR1 and CDR2: LNHNV, YYDKDF (reference sequence). The CDR3 sequence is 14 residues long. Here the CDR3 reads CATSRVSANYGYTF. As DNA, the CDR3 is TGTGCCACCAGCAGAGTTTCAGCTAACTATGGCTACACCTTC.

J is TRBJ2-7 and V is TRBV2, with no clear D. Germline V CDR1 and CDR2: SNHLY, FYNNEI. V lost 6 bases, J lost 0 bases, and 12 bases lay in between. CDR3 size: 14 residues. CDR3: CASSPSLSSYEQYF. The DNA of the CDR3 is TGTGCCAGCAGCCCCTCCCTCAGCTCCTACGAGCAGTACTTC.

This rearrangement joins TRBV5-4 to TRBJ1-1, with TRBD1 as a possible D gene (6 bases). The CDR3 length is 15 residues. Germline V gene sequence: CDR1 SGHNT, CDR2 YYREEE (reference sequence). Trimming took 4 bases from V and 4 from J, leaving 17 bases between them. The CDR3 spells CASSPQTGAFTEAFF. As DNA, the CDR3 is TGTGCCAGCAGCCCTCAGACAGGTGCCTTCACTGAAGCTTTCTTT.

This clone was detected only once. The V call is TRBV12-3 or TRBV12-4, the J call TRBJ1-2; possibly TRBD1 for D (6 bases). The CDR3 has 11 amino acids. V lost 5 bases, J lost 8 bases, and 9 bases lay in between. The CDR3 sequence is CASSHREGYTF. The DNA for the CDR3 is TGTGCCAGCAGTCACAGGGAGGGCTACACCTTC.

V and J are TRBV29-1 and TRBJ2-1; 7 bases line up with TRBD1. V shed 3 bases and J 0 bases; nucleotides not matched to a gene: 2. CDR3 length equals 14 residues. Per the germline V gene, CDR1 is SQVTM and CDR2 is ANQGSEA. The CDR3 bases are TGCAGCGTTGACGGACAGGCCTCCTACAATGAGCAGTTCTTC. Translated: CSVDGQASYNEQFF.

The chain recombines TRBV9 with TRBJ2-2, with 9 bases that match TRBD1. CDR1 is SGDLS, CDR2 YYNGEE, per germline. V lost 0 bases, J lost 5 bases, and 5 bases stayed unmatched. The CDR3 runs to 16 residues. Here the CDR3 reads CASSVGDRAVTGELFF. The CDR3, as DNA: TGTGCCAGCAGCGTAGGGGACAGGGCTGTTACCGGGGAGCTGTTTTTT.

This chain joins TRBV4-3 and TRBJ1-2; D remains unclear. Germline CDR1 is LGHNA and CDR2 is YSLEER. The CDR3 extends over 15 amino acids. V lost 1 base and J 4 bases, leaving 13 bases between the germline ends. CDR3 residues: CASSQGGGNSYGYTF. DNA of the CDR3: TGCGCCAGCAGCCAAGGGGGAGGGAACAGCTATGGCTACACCTTC.

V and J are TRBV5-5 and TRBJ1-1; 7 bases are shared with TRBD1. The CDR3 is 15 amino acids. Germline V gives CDR1 SGHKS, CDR2 YYEKEE (reference sequence). The V gene end was trimmed by 3 bases and the J gene end by 5 bases; junction bases not matched to a gene: 10. Here the CDR3 reads CASSWEVGGWTEAFF. DNA of the CDR3: TGTGCCAGCAGCTGGGAGGTAGGGGGCTGGACTGAAGCTTTCTTT.

The chain is built from TRBV7-9 and TRBJ1-4; D is uncertain. V lost 5 bases to trimming and J lost 0 bases, with 13 bases between them. The germline V gene has CDR1 SEHNR and CDR2 FQNEAQ (reference sequence). This CDR3 comprises 16 residues. CDR3 sequence: CASSPALAATNEKLFF. The CDR3 region has the DNA TGTGCCAGCAGCCCCGCCCTCGCGGCAACTAATGAAAAACTGTTTTTT.

The CDR3 here is CASGQGAGAEAFF. Written as DNA, the CDR3 is TGTGCCAGTGGACAGGGGGCGGGCGCTGAAGCTTTCTTT. The J gene is TRBJ1-1, the V gene TRBV19; 11 nucleotides agree with TRBD1. V lost 8 bases to trimming and J lost 6 bases; unmatched junction nucleotides: 5. Germline lookup yields CDR1 LNHDA and CDR2 SQIVND (reference sequence). This CDR3 region has 13 residues.

The V and J genes are TRBV30 and TRBJ2-7; a possible D gene is TRBD1 (6 bases). Trimming pared 3 bases from V and 3 bases from J, leaving 12 bases between. Germline V CDR1 and CDR2: GTSNPN, SVGIG (reference sequence). The CDR3 totals 13 residues. CDR3 sequence (DNA): TGTGCCTGGAGCACGGACAGTAACTACGAGCAGTACTTC. The encoded protein is CAWSTDSNYEQYF. The whole variable domain, remainder taken from reference TRBV30 and TRBJ2-7, is SQTIHQWPATLVQPVGSPLSLECTVEGTSNPNLYWYRQAAGRGLQLLFYSVGIGQISSEVPQNLSASRPQDRQFILSSKKLLLSDSGFYLCAWSTDSNYEQYFGPGTRLTVT.

This clone has a single count. J is TRBJ1-2 and V is TRBV30; TRBD1 matches 9 bases. V was pared by 4 bases and J by 8 bases, with 17 bases of the junction left unmatched. This CDR3 spans 16 amino acids. Germline CDR1 GTSNPN, CDR2 SVGIG (reference sequence). The CDR3 region has the DNA TGTGCCTGGACCGGGGGCGGACAGGGGATTTTCTCGGGCTACACCTTC. As protein: CAWTGGGQGIFSGYTF.

V is TRBV30 and J is TRBJ1-6; no clear D. This CDR3 is built from 17 residues. V was clipped by 0 bases and J by 0 bases, with 12 bases between them. Germline values: CDR1 GTSNPN, CDR2 SVGIG (reference sequence). CDR3 protein: CAWSVGRSDSYNSPLHF. For the CDR3, the DNA is TGTGCCTGGAGTGTAGGCAGGTCCGACTCCTATAATTCACCCCTCCACTTT.

This clone appeared a single time. The rearrangement links TRBV19 to TRBJ2-1, with a possible D match to TRBD2 (5 bases). The V gene's germline CDR1 is LNHDA and CDR2 SQIVND (reference sequence). Trimming stripped 9 bases from V and 0 bases from J, with 12 bases between. This CDR3 comprises 14 residues. In DNA, the CDR3 is TGTGCCAGCGGAGGTGAGAGCTCCTACAATGAGCAGTTCTTC. Protein: CASGGESSYNEQFF. Full variable domain (remainder filled in from reference TRBV19 and TRBJ2-1): DGGITQSPKYLFRKEGQNVTLSCEQNLNHDAMYWYRQDPGQGLRLIYYSQIVNDFQKGDIAEGYSVSREKKESFPLTVTSAQKNPTAFYLCASGGESSYNEQFFGPGTRLTVL.

The rearrangement joins TRBV19 to TRBJ2-3; 12 bases are shared with TRBD2. V trimming: 6 bases; J trimming: 5 bases; junction bases outside the gene matches: 6. The V gene's germline CDR1 is LNHDA and CDR2 SQIVND (reference sequence). The CDR3 totals 15 residues. CDR3 sequence: CASRPSGGAVDTQYF. CDR3 DNA: TGTGCCAGTAGACCTAGCGGGGGGGCTGTAGATACGCAGTATTTT.

V gene TRBV7-2 combines with J gene TRBJ2-1; 12 bases are a match to TRBD2. The junction had 2 bases not matched to a gene; V was cut back by 3 bases and J by 2 bases. The CDR3 extends over 16 amino acids. The V gene's germline CDR1 is SGHTA and CDR2 FQGNSA. CDR3 residues: CASSLGLAGAYNEQFF. DNA of the CDR3: TGTGCCAGCAGCTTGGGACTAGCGGGTGCCTACAATGAGCAGTTCTTC.

The chain has TRBV2 and TRBJ2-2; D is unresolved. Germline V gene data show CDR1 as SNHLY and CDR2 as FYNNEI. CDR3 length equals 12 residues. V shed 5 bases and J shed 7 bases, with 8 bases lying between them. The CDR3 loop reads CASSLEVGELFF. CDR3 nucleotides: TGTGCCAGCAGTCTAGAGGTCGGGGAGCTGTTTTTT.

This clone was recorded a few times. The rearrangement links TRBV19 to TRBJ1-5; maybe TRBD1 (5 bases). The V and J ends lost 6 bases and 4 bases respectively, with 16 bases between them. Germline V lookup: CDR1 LNHDA, CDR2 SQIVND (reference sequence). This CDR3 has 15 residues. The CDR3 DNA reads TGTGCCAGTAGAGGGTTGGGGCTTCCGAATCAGCCCCAGCATTTT. Amino acid sequence: CASRGLGLPNQPQHF. The variable domain in full, completed from reference TRBV19 and TRBJ1-5, reads DGGITQSPKYLFRKEGQNVTLSCEQNLNHDAMYWYRQDPGQGLRLIYYSQIVNDFQKGDIAEGYSVSREKKESFPLTVTSAQKNPTAFYLCASRGLGLPNQPQHFGDGTRLSIL.

This rearrangement joins TRBV5-4 to TRBJ1-2; D remains ambiguous. This CDR3 spans 15 amino acids. Trimming stripped 0 bases from V and 3 bases from J, with 12 bases between. Germline V gene sequence: CDR1 SGHNT, CDR2 YYREEE (reference sequence). CDR3 loop: CASSLAGWNDYGYTF. The CDR3 DNA reads as TGTGCCAGCAGCTTGGCAGGTTGGAATGACTATGGCTACACCTTC.